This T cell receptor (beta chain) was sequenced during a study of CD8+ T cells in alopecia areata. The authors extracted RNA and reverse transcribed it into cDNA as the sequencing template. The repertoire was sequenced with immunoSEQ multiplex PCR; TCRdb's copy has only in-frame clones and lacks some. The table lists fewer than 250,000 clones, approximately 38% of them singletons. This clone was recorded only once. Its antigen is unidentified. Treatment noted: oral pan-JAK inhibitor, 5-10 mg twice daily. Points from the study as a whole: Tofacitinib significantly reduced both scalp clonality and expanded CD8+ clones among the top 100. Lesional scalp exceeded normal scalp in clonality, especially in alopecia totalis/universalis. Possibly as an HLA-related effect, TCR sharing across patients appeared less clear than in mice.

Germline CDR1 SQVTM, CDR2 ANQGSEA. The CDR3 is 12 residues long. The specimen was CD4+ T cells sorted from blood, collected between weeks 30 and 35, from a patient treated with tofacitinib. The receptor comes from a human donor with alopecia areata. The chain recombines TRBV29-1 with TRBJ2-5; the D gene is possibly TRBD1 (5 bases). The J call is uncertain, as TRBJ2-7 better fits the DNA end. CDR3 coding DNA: TGCAGCGTTGAAGCAGGGTCGCACGAGCAGTACTTC. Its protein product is CSVEAGSHEQYF.